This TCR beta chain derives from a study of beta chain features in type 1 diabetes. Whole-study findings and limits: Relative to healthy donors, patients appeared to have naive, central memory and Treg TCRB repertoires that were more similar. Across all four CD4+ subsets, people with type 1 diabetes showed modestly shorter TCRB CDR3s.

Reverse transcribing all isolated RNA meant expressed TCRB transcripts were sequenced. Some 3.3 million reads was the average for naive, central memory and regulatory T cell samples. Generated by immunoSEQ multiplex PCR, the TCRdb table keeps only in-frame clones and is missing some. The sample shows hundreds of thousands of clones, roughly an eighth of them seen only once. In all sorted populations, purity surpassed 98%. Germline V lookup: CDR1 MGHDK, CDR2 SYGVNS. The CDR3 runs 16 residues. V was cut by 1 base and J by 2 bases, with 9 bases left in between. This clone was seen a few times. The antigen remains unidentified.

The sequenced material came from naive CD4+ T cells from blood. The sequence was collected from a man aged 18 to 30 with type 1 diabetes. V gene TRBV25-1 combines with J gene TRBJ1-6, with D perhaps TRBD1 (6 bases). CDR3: CASSESRGTYNSPLHF. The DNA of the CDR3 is TGTGCCAGCAGTGAATCAAGGGGGACCTATAATTCACCCCTCCACTTT.